This TCR beta chain is from a study of PD-1 blockade in classical Hodgkin lymphoma. Germline V gene sequence: CDR1 SEHNR, CDR2 FQNEAQ (reference sequence). V shed 4 bases, J shed 0 bases, and the junction held 4 bases outside the gene matches. This CDR3 is 16 amino acids long. Here immunoSEQ multiplex PCR was the method, and the copy in TCRdb shows in-frame clones only, minus some. Here the sample spans 40,000 or so clones, about 89% being singletons. Relapses following autologous stem cell transplantation were seen in all patients, with brentuximab vedotin exposure varying. Source: peripheral blood mononuclear cells (PBMCs), taken at baseline. This receptor was taken from a human donor with classical Hodgkin lymphoma. The V call is TRBV7-9, the J call TRBJ1-4, with 8 bases matching TRBD1. The CDR3 region is CASSSGQEPTNEKLFF. The CDR3 bases are TGTGCCAGCAGCTCGGGACAGGAACCAACTAATGAAAAACTGTTTTTT.